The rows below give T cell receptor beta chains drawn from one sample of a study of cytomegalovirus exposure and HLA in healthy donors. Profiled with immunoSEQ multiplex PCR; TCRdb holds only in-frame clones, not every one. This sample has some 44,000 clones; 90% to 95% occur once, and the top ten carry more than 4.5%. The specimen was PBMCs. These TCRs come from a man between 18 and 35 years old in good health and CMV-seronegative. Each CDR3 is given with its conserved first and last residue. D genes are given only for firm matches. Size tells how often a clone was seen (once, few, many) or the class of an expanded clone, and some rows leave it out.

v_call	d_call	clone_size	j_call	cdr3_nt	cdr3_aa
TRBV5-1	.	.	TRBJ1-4	TGCGCCAGCAGCCCAACCAGTTCCTCTAATGAAAAACTGTTTTTT	CASSPTSSSNEKLFF
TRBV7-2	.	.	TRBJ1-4	TGTGCCAGCAGCCCGAGTGGGGGGTTGAATGAAAAACTGTTTTTT	CASSPSGGLNEKLFF
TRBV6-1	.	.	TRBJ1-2	TGTGCCAGCAGTGAAGCGAGAGGCACTTACTATGGCTACACCTTC	CASSEARGTYYGYTF
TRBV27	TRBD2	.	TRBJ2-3	TGTGCCAGCAGAACCATTGTAGCGGGGACCACAGATACGCAGTATTTT	CASRTIVAGTTDTQYF
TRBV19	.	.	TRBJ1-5	TGTGCCAGTAGTATGGGCACGGGGGGCAATCAGCCCCAGCATTTT	CASSMGTGGNQPQHF
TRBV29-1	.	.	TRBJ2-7	TGCAGCGTTGAGGGGGCCGGCGAGCAGTACTTC	CSVEGAGEQYF
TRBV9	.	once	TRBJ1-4	TGTGCCAGCAGCCAAACCGGGACACAGTTTGCAACTAATGAAAAACTGTTTTTT	CASSQTGTQFATNEKLFF
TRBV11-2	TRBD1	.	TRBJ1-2	TGTGCCAGCAGCTTAGGGGGGCTACAGGGGGCCACTTACGGCTACACCTTC	CASSLGGLQGATYGYTF
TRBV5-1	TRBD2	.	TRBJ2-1	TGCGCCAGCAGCTCTACTAGCGGGAGTTTGGATGAGCAGTTCTTC	CASSSTSGSLDEQFF
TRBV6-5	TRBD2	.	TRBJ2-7	TGTGCCGCTGGGAGGGGCAGCTCCTACGAGCAGTACTTC	CAAGRGSSYEQYF
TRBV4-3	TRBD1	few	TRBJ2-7	TGCGCCAGCAGCCAAACCGGGACAGCCTACGAGCAGTACTTC	CASSQTGTAYEQYF
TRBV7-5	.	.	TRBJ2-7	TGTGCCAGAAGCCCGCGACTAGCGGGGGGGACCTACGAGCAGTACTTC	CARSPRLAGGTYEQYF
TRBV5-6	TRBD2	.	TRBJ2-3	TGTGCCAGCAGCGACCTCAACGGGGTAGCGGGAGAAGCAGATACGCAGTATTTT	CASSDLNGVAGEADTQYF
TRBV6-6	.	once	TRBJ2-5	TGTGCCAGCACCCCTGGAGGGGCGGAAGAGACCCAGTACTTC	CASTPGGAEETQYF
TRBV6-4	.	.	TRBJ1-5	TGTGCCAGCAGTGAAACGGCGGAGGGCAATCAGCCCCAGCATTTT	CASSETAEGNQPQHF
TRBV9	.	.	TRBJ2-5	TGTGCCAGCAGCGCCCCCACCACAGGAGTGGAGACCCAGTACTTC	CASSAPTTGVETQYF
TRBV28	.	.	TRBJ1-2	TGTGCCAGCAGCAGAAGCAGGGGTTATGGCTACACCTTC	CASSRSRGYGYTF
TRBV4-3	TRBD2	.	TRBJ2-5	TGCGCCAGCAGCCAAGATATTACTAGCGGAGGAGAGACCCAGTACTTC	CASSQDITSGGETQYF
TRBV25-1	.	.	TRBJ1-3	TGTGCCAGCAGTGAATATCGGGGAAGGGGAAACACCATATATTTT	CASSEYRGRGNTIYF
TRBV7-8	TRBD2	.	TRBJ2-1	TGTGCCAGCAGCCTTCACCAGGACCTAGCGGGACTTTACAATGAGCAGTTCTTC	CASSLHQDLAGLYNEQFF
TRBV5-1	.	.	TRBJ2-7	TGCGCCAGCAGCTTGGCCGCCGGCCCGGGCGAGCAGTACTTC	CASSLAAGPGEQYF
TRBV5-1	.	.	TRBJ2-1	TGCGCCAGCAGCTTGGGAGGGGGACGGCAGTTCTTC	CASSLGGGRQFF
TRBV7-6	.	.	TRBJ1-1	TGTGCCAGCAGCTTTGTAGGGGGCACTGAAGCTTTCTTT	CASSFVGGTEAFF
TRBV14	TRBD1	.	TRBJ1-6	TGTGCCAGCAGCCAGATTGGGACAGGGATTTCACCCCTCCACTTT	CASSQIGTGISPLHF
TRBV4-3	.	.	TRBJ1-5	TGCGCCAGCAGCCAAGATCCCAGGGGCCTGGATCAGCCCCAGCATTTT	CASSQDPRGLDQPQHF
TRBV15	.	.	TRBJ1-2	TGTGCCACCAGCAGAGATCTGCGAATAAACTATGGCTACACCTTC	CATSRDLRINYGYTF
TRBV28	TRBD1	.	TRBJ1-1	TGTGCCAGCAGTTGGACAGGGGGCAGGTCTGAAGCTTTCTTT	CASSWTGGRSEAFF
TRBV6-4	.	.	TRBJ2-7	TGTGCCAGCAGTGACCCATTGCTGGACTTGCCGTACGAGCAGTACTTC	CASSDPLLDLPYEQYF
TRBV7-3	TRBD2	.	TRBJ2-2	TGTGCCAGCAGCCCGGGACTAGCGATCGGGGAGCTGTTTTTT	CASSPGLAIGELFF
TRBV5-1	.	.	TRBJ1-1	TGCGCCAGCAGCTTGGACAGCGGTCTAGGTACTGAAGCTTTCTTT	CASSLDSGLGTEAFF
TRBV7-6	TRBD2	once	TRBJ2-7	TGTGCCAGCAGCCCGGGAGGAACCTACGAGCAGTACTTC	CASSPGGTYEQYF
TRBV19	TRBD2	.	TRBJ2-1	TGTGCCAGTAGTATAGGAGGGACTAGCGGGGGGCTCTACAATGAGCAGTTCTTC	CASSIGGTSGGLYNEQFF
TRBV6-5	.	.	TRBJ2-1	TGTGCCAGCAGTTACGGCCAGGGGGGCAATGAGCAGTTCTTC	CASSYGQGGNEQFF
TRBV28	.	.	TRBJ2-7	TGTGCCAGCAGACTAGACGGCGGCCCGAGCTCCTACGAGCAGTACTTC	CASRLDGGPSSYEQYF
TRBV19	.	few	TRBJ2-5	TGTGCCAGTAGTATTTCCGTTGTGGAGACCCAGTACTTC	CASSISVVETQYF
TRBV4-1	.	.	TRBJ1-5	TGCGCCAGCAGCCACTACCCCGACGGACACCCTAGCAATCAGCCCCAGCATTTT	CASSHYPDGHPSNQPQHF
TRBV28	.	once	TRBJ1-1	TGTGCCAGCAGTGGAGGAGGGCTGGGCACTGAAGCTTTCTTT	CASSGGGLGTEAFF
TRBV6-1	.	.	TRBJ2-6	TGTGCCAGCCACAGCTCTGGGGCCAACGTCCTGACTTTC	CASHSSGANVLTF
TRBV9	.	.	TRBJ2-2	TGTGCCAGCAGCGTAGTTCCCGGGACCGGGGAGCTGTTTTTT	CASSVVPGTGELFF
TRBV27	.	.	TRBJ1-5	TGTGCCAGCAGTATTCGGGTCAATCAGCCCCAGCATTTT	CASSIRVNQPQHF
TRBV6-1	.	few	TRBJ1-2	TGTGCCAGCTCCCTTTATGGCTACACCTTC	CASSLYGYTF
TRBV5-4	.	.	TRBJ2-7	TGTGCCAGCAGCTCGGGGTACGAGCAGTACTTC	CASSSGYEQYF
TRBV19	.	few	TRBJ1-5	TGTGCCAGTAGTACCCCCGTAAGCAGACAGAACAATCAGCCCCAGCATTTT	CASSTPVSRQNNQPQHF
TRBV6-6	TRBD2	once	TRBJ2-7	TGTGCCAGCAGCCGGACTAGCGGGGGCGTGTACGAGCAGTACTTC	CASSRTSGGVYEQYF
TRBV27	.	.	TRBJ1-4	TGTGCCAGCAGTTTTAGCACAAGATACGAAAAACTGTTTTTT	CASSFSTRYEKLFF
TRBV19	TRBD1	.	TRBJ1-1	TGTGCCAGTAGTATAACGAGACAGGGAACGACTGAAGCTTTCTTT	CASSITRQGTTEAFF
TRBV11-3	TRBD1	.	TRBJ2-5	TGTGCCAGCAGCTCGGGACAGGGGGCCCAAGAGACCCAGTACTTC	CASSSGQGAQETQYF
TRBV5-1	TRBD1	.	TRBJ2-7	TGCGCCAGCAGCTTGGTGACAGGGGGCTACGACGAGCAGTACTTC	CASSLVTGGYDEQYF
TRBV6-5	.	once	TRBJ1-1	TGTGCCAGCAGGGACAGCCCGGTGAACACTGAAGCTTTCTTT	CASRDSPVNTEAFF
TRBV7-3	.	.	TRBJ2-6	TGTGCCAGCAGCGCCTCAGGGGCTGGGGCCAACGTCCTGACTTTC	CASSASGAGANVLTF
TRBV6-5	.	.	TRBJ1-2	TGTGCCAGCAGTTACAGCACGGGGGCTAACTATGGCTACACCTTC	CASSYSTGANYGYTF
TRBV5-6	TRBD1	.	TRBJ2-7	TGTGCCAGCAGCTTAGTATCCGGGACAGGGGTGCGAGAGCAGTACTTC	CASSLVSGTGVREQYF
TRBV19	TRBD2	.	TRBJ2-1	TGTGCCAGTAGCGGACTAGTAGTGGGTAATGAGCAGTTCTTC	CASSGLVVGNEQFF
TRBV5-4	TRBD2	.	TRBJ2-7	TGTGCCAGCAGCCGACAAGCGGGAGAGGCCTACGAGCAGTACTTC	CASSRQAGEAYEQYF